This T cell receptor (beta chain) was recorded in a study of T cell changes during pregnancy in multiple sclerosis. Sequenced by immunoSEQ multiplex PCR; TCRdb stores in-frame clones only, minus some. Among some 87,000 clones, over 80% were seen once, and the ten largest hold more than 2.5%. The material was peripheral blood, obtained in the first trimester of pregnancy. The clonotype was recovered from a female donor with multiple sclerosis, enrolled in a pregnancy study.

For the CDR3, the DNA is TGCGCCAGCAGCTTGGGGTTAGCGGGAGGGACGGCGTCCTACGAGCAGTACTTC. Amino acids: CASSLGLAGGTASYEQYF. This chain links TRBV5-1 with TRBJ2-7; 11 bases are shared with TRBD2. The V gene end was trimmed by 0 bases and the J gene end by 1 base; junction bases not matched to a gene: 9. From germline, CDR1 is SGHRS and CDR2 YFSETQ. The CDR3 runs 18 residues.